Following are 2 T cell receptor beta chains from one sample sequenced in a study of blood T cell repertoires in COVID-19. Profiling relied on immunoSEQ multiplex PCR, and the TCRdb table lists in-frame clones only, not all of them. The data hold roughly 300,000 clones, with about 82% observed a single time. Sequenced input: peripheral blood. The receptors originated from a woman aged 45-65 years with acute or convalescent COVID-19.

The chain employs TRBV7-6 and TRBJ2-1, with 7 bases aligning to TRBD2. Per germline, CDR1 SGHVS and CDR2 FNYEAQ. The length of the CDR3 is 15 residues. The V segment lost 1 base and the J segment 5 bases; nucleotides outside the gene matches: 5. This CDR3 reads CASSLGASGNNEQFF. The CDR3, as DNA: TGTGCCAGCAGCTTAGGGGCTAGCGGAAACAATGAGCAGTTCTTC.

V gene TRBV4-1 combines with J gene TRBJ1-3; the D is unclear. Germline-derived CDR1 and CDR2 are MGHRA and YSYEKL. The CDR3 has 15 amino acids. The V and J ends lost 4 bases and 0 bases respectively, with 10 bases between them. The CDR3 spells CASSREDSSGNTIYF. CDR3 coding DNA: TGCGCCAGCAGCCGGGAGGATAGCTCTGGAAACACCATATATTTT.